These 20 T cell receptor beta chains originate from one sample sequenced in a study of T-cell reconstitution after alpha-beta-depleted transplantation in children (TCRdb year 2016). Libraries were built with PCR. Reads for this sample came from an Illumina HiSeq 2500. To normalize quantification of the TCRbeta repertoire, the TCR libraries were built with molecular barcoding that relied on unique molecular identifiers. The public sequencing data were trimmed at Q25 with fastp and processed into clonotypes with MiXCR by TCRdb, which kept only in-frame beta chains. For every CDR3 protein sequence, its rows merge into one entry that carries the most common genes and DNA. The sample includes 750,000 to 950,000 distinct CDR3 sequences, with roughly 16% observed a single time. The biggest ten clones account for approximately 4.5% of the sample. This specimen's treatment or condition label, interpreted: allogeneic hematopoietic cell transplantation with graft depleted of TCRalphabeta T cells and CD19 B cells.

The specimen comprised PBMCs, mostly from graft donor cells, sampled 360 days after TCRalphabeta/CD19-depleted stem cell transplant. The origin of the receptors is a male patient between 10 and 17 years old who had a stem cell transplant for acute lymphoblastic leukemia, so the T cells may come from the graft donor.

The rearrangement links TRBV5-1 to TRBJ2-1, with 10 bases identical to TRBD2. Trimming took 5 bases from V and 7 from J; bases not matched to a gene: 12. The CDR3 sequence is 16 residues long. The germline V gene has CDR1 SGHRS and CDR2 YFSETQ. The CDR3 region is CASSLLLAGAGNEQFF. The CDR3 bases are TGCGCCAGCAGTTTACTTCTAGCGGGAGCTGGGAATGAGCAGTTCTTC. Full variable domain (rest looked up from reference TRBV5-1 and TRBJ2-1): KAGVTQTPRYLIKTRGQQVTLSCSPISGHRSVSWYQQTPGQGLQFLFEYFSETQRNKGNFPGRFSGRQFSNSRSEMNVSTLELGDSALYLCASSLLLAGAGNEQFFGPGTRLTVL.

The chain joins TRBV5-1 to TRBJ2-5; D remains unclear. The CDR3 covers 15 residues. V was shortened by 0 bases and J by 1 base, with 10 bases between the two germline ends. The germline CDR1 and CDR2 sequences are SGHRS and YFSETQ. Written as DNA, the CDR3 is TGCGCCAGCAGCTTGGGGGTAGGACGCCAAGAGACCCAGTACTTC. It is translated as CASSLGVGRQETQYF.

This clonotype showed up just a few times. V usage is TRBV7-7 and J usage is TRBJ1-2; 7 nucleotides match TRBD1. The V and J ends lost 10 bases and 5 bases, in that order; junction bases with no gene match: 10. The CDR3 is 13 residues long. The germline gives CDR1 SSHAT, CDR2 FNYEAQ (reference sequence). Here the CDR3 reads CATGPDREYGYTF. The CDR3 nucleotides read TGTGCCACCGGGCCAGACAGGGAGTATGGCTACACCTTC.

This chain joins TRBV28 and TRBJ2-2; no definite D call. This CDR3 is built from 15 residues. Deletions cut 4 bases from V and 2 bases from J, with 11 bases between. Germline V lookup: CDR1 MDHEN, CDR2 SYDVKM. The CDR3 spells CASSSPGSNTGELFF. The CDR3, as DNA: TGTGCCAGCAGTTCCCCGGGTAGTAACACCGGGGAGCTGTTTTTT.

This clonotype was counted between two and nine times. The CDR3 reads CASSRVFSTDTQYF. Written as DNA, the CDR3 is TGTGCCAGCAGCCGGGTCTTTAGCACAGATACGCAGTATTTT. This sequence joins TRBV14 and TRBJ2-3; D ambiguous. Trimming took off 4 bases at V and 0 bases at J, with 8 bases between the two ends. The CDR3 is 14 residues long. Germline V gene lookup returns CDR1 SGHDN and CDR2 FVKESK. The full variable domain, with the rest looked up from reference TRBV14 and TRBJ2-3, is EAGVTQFPSHSVIEKGQTVTLRCDPISGHDNLYWYRRVMGKEIKFLLHFVKESKQDESGMPNNRFLAERTGGTYSTLKVQPAELEDSGVYFCASSRVFSTDTQYFGPGTRLTVL.

The V call is TRBV4-1, the J call TRBJ1-2; D is possibly TRBD1 (5 bases). Per germline, CDR1 MGHRA and CDR2 YSYEKL. The CDR3 has 16 residues. Trimming took off 2 bases at V and 4 bases at J, with 17 bases between the two ends. The DNA of the CDR3 is TGCGCCAGCAGCCAACAGAAGGGGCCACCTTTCTATGGCTACACCTTC. It specifies CASSQQKGPPFYGYTF.

This chain joins TRBV12-3 or TRBV12-4 and TRBJ2-5, with no clear D. This CDR3 region has 15 residues. V lost 0 bases to trimming and J lost 4 bases, with 12 bases between them. The CDR3 reads CASSLALYLGETQYF. CDR3 bases: TGTGCCAGCAGTTTAGCGCTCTACCTGGGAGAGACCCAGTACTTC.

This clonotype has a single count. The V and J genes are TRBV27 and TRBJ2-1, with 8 nucleotides matching TRBD1. V gave up 8 bases and J gave up 8 bases; unmatched junction bases: 11. This CDR3 spans 14 amino acids. The germline V gene encodes CDR1 MNHEY and CDR2 SMNVEV (reference sequence). CDR3 sequence (DNA): TGTGCCAGCGCAACAGGGGGTTTAGTCTATGAGCAGTTCTTC. Translation gives CASATGGLVYEQFF.

This clonotype was seen a few times. The genes are TRBV9 and TRBJ2-7; D is undetermined. Germline CDR1 and CDR2: SGDLS and YYNGEE. Trimming took off 0 bases at V and 2 bases at J, with 15 bases between the two ends. The CDR3 spans 16 residues. The CDR3 region is CASSVVGEAWTYEQYF. The CDR3 DNA is TGTGCCAGCAGCGTAGTTGGTGAGGCATGGACCTACGAGCAGTACTTC.

This clonotype occurred a few times. The rearrangement uses TRBV29-1 and TRBJ2-1; TRBD1 matches 9 bases. From germline, CDR1 is SQVTM and CDR2 ANQGSEA. This CDR3 has 13 amino acids. The V segment lost 4 bases and the J segment 7 bases; nucleotides outside the gene matches: 5. This CDR3 is CSVGDRVMNEQFF. The CDR3 DNA is TGCAGCGTTGGGGACAGGGTAATGAATGAGCAGTTCTTC.

This chain joins TRBV2 and TRBJ2-4; maybe TRBD2 (5 bases). CDR1 and CDR2 (germline): SNHLY, FYNNEI. The CDR3 runs to 13 residues. Deletions cut 0 bases from V and 15 bases from J, with 15 bases between. CDR3 in amino acids: CASSEARTGNRYF. In nucleotides, the CDR3 is TGTGCCAGCAGTGAAGCGAGAACCGGGAATAGGTACTTC.

The chain uses TRBV10-3 and TRBJ2-5; the match to TRBD2 covers 8 bases. Germline CDR1 is ENHRY and CDR2 is SYGVKD. The CDR3 covers 17 residues. J was trimmed by 0 bases and V by 4 bases; bases with no gene match: 10. The CDR3 sequence: CAISARSGGAYQETQYF. CDR3 in DNA: TGTGCCATCAGTGCCCGCTCGGGGGGGGCGTACCAAGAGACCCAGTACTTC.

This chain joins TRBV20-1 and TRBJ2-4; possible D gene TRBD2, 5 bases. This CDR3 contains 14 residues. Deletions cut 2 bases from V and 6 bases from J, with 14 bases between. The germline CDR1 and CDR2 sequences are DFQATT and SNEGSKA (reference sequence). The CDR3 region is CSARPAGALNIQYF. The CDR3 nucleotides are TGCAGTGCTAGACCCGCGGGCGCCTTAAACATTCAGTACTTC.

This clonotype was counted at least ten times. The genes are TRBV27 and TRBJ1-1; the match to TRBD1 covers 8 bases. The J segment lost 3 bases and the V segment lost 5 bases, leaving 5 bases of the junction unmatched. Germline CDR1 and CDR2: MNHEY and SMNVEV (reference sequence). This CDR3 is 14 amino acids long. CDR3 nucleotides: TGTGCCAGCAGTCCACAGGGGGGGGACACTGAAGCTTTCTTT. It translates to CASSPQGGDTEAFF.

The V gene is TRBV4-1, the J gene TRBJ1-3, with no clear D. Trimming removed 2 bases at V and 0 bases at J, with 14 bases between. The CDR3 covers 17 residues. CDR1 and CDR2 from the germline V gene are MGHRA and YSYEKL. The DNA of the CDR3 is TGCGCCAGCAGCCAACCAGGTCGTCGCCCCTCTGGAAACACCATATATTTT. Residues: CASSQPGRRPSGNTIYF.

This clonotype has only a few counts. The chain combines TRBV27 with TRBJ2-7; possibly TRBD2 for D (5 bases). Trimming stripped 5 bases from V and 3 bases from J, with 14 bases between. The CDR3 length is 14 residues. CDR1 MNHEY and CDR2 SMNVEV come from the germline V gene (reference sequence). CDR3 nucleotides: TGTGCCAGCAGTCCCCGGGCCGAGGGCTACGAGCAGTACTTC. Its protein product is CASSPRAEGYEQYF.

This chain links TRBV24-1 with TRBJ1-5, with TRBD1 matching 7 bases. V trimming: 7 bases; J trimming: 2 bases; junction bases outside the gene matches: 4. CDR3 size: 14 residues. Germline assignment: CDR1 KGHDR and CDR2 SFDVKD. Here the CDR3 reads CATREDRGNQPQHF. The CDR3 region has the DNA TGTGCCACCAGAGAAGACAGGGGCAATCAGCCCCAGCATTTT.

The V and J genes are TRBV5-1 and TRBJ2-1, with D unresolved. The CDR3 runs 14 residues. Germline CDR1 is SGHRS and CDR2 is YFSETQ. V was pared by 0 bases and J by 4 bases, with 8 bases between. The CDR3 reads CASSLVDQYNEQFF. CDR3 nucleotide sequence: TGCGCCAGCAGCTTGGTTGACCAGTACAATGAGCAGTTCTTC.

This clonotype was found many times. The rearrangement links TRBV15 to TRBJ2-7, with 9 positions matching TRBD2. CDR1 is LNHNV, CDR2 YYDKDF, per germline (reference sequence). This CDR3 has 14 amino acids. With V trimmed by 0 bases and J by 6 bases, 3 bases remained unmatched. CDR3 sequence: CATSRDLGLAEQYF. CDR3 nucleotides: TGTGCCACCAGCAGAGATTTGGGACTAGCCGAGCAGTACTTC.

The chain joins TRBV5-5 to TRBJ1-1; D is undetermined. This CDR3 contains 14 residues. Germline V lookup: CDR1 SGHKS, CDR2 YYEKEE (reference sequence). The V end was cut by 0 bases, the J end by 0 bases, with 6 bases between. The CDR3 sequence: CASSLASVNTEAFF. In DNA form, the CDR3 reads TGTGCCAGCAGCTTGGCTTCGGTGAACACTGAAGCTTTCTTT. The variable domain in full, completed from reference TRBV5-5 and TRBJ1-1, reads DAGVTQSPTHLIKTRGQQVTLRCSPISGHKSVSWYQQVLGQGPQFIFQYYEKEERGRGNFPDRFSARQFPNYSSELNVNALLLGDSALYLCASSLASVNTEAFFGQGTRLTVV.